This entry lists 15 T cell receptor beta chains sequenced from one sample in a study of identical twins. TCRdb re-analysed the 5' RACE reads in MiXCR, keeping a single row per CDR3 protein. The repertoire holds 1.5 million to 2 million distinct CDR3 sequences, 32% seen once, with 0.25% to 0.3% in the top ten. The sequenced sample was cord blood. Receptors originate from a newborn girl in good health.

This clonotype showed up just a few times. The CDR3 DNA sequence: TGTGCCACCAGCAGGGATACCGGGACTCTCTACAATGAGCAGTACTTC. It codes for CATSRDTGTLYNEQYF. The V call is TRBV15, the J call TRBJ2-1; possible D gene TRBD2, 6 bases. The end of the DNA fits TRBJ2-7 better, so the J call may be wrong. Germline-derived CDR1 and CDR2 are LNHNV and YYDKDF (reference sequence). CDR3 length: 16 residues.

The chain recombines TRBV3-1 with TRBJ2-2, with 7 positions matching TRBD1. Germline V gene data show CDR1 as LGHDT and CDR2 as YNNKEL (reference sequence). V shed 6 bases, J shed 0 bases, and the junction held 7 bases outside the gene matches. The CDR3 totals 16 residues. CDR3 coding DNA: TGTGCCAGCAGGGACACAGGGGTCGCGAACACCGGGGAGCTGTTTTTT. This sequence encodes CASRDTGVANTGELFF.

The gene calls are TRBV20-1 and TRBJ1-1, with D possibly matching TRBD1 (5 bases). The V gene's germline CDR1 is DFQATT and CDR2 SNEGSKA (reference sequence). There are 12 residues in the CDR3. The V end lost 2 bases, the J end lost 5 bases, and 9 bases lay between the germline ends. The CDR3 nucleotides are TGCAGTGCTAGACCGACAGCTACTGAAGCTTTCTTT. Translation gives CSARPTATEAFF.

This clonotype was seen ten or more times. The gene calls are TRBV4-1 and TRBJ2-7; 12 bases agree with TRBD2. Germline V lookup: CDR1 MGHRA, CDR2 YSYEKL. V was pared by 5 bases and J by 3 bases, with 5 bases of the junction left unmatched. The CDR3 spans 15 residues. The chain's CDR3 is CASSSGLAGDYEQYF. The CDR3 nucleotides read TGCGCCAGCAGCTCGGGACTAGCGGGTGACTACGAGCAGTACTTC.

The chain uses TRBV30 and TRBJ2-7, with 9 bases identical to TRBD2. CDR3 length equals 14 residues. Germline trimming cut 3 bases from V and 3 bases from J; bases unmatched to any gene: 6. Germline-derived CDR1 and CDR2 are GTSNPN and SVGIG (reference sequence). CDR3 sequence (DNA): TGTGCCTGGAGGCGCGGGGGGGCCGACTACGAGCAGTACTTC. Translated, it gives CAWRRGGADYEQYF.

Concerning this clonotype: Mismatch with germline at one junction end may stem from a read error. V usage is TRBV5-6 and J usage is TRBJ2-7; tentative D call: TRBD2 (5 bases). The CDR3 has 14 residues. Germline values: CDR1 SGHDT, CDR2 YYEEEE. The CDR3 DNA is TGTGCTAGCAGCTTACTAGGGAACGCCTACGAGCAGTACTTC. Residues: CASSLLGNAYEQYF.

Only a few counts were recorded for this clonotype. The chain uses TRBV20-1 and TRBJ1-1; 7 bases line up with TRBD1. Germline V lookup: CDR1 DFQATT, CDR2 SNEGSKA (reference sequence). The V gene end was trimmed by 5 bases and the J gene end by 7 bases; junction bases not matched to a gene: 10. This CDR3 is 13 amino acids long. CDR3 region: CSAATGPAYEAFF. CDR3 bases: TGCAGTGCTGCGACAGGGCCGGCCTATGAAGCTTTCTTT.

This clonotype was counted between two and nine times. This chain links TRBV19 with TRBJ2-7; a possible D gene is TRBD2 (6 bases). The CDR3 length is 14 residues. The V end was cut by 5 bases, the J end by 1 base, with 12 bases between. Germline-derived CDR1 and CDR2 are LNHDA and SQIVND (reference sequence). The DNA for the CDR3 is TGTGCCAGTAGTCAATACGGGGGATCCTACGAGCAGTACTTC. This codes for CASSQYGGSYEQYF.

The gene calls are TRBV20-1 and TRBJ1-6; 10 bases map to TRBD1. This CDR3 has 14 residues. Germline trimming cut 0 bases from V and 9 bases from J; bases unmatched to any gene: 2. CDR1 is DFQATT and CDR2 is SNEGSKA in the germline V gene (reference sequence). The DNA for the CDR3 is TGCAGTGCTAGAGAGGACAGGGGGGGTTCACCCCTCCACTTT. Encoded protein: CSAREDRGGSPLHF.

This clonotype was detected a few times. The chain couples TRBV29-1 to TRBJ2-1; 8 bases fit TRBD2. This CDR3 spans 14 amino acids. V was pared by 7 bases and J by 8 bases, with 13 bases of the junction left unmatched. Germline CDR1 reads SQVTM; CDR2 reads ANQGSEA. The CDR3 DNA sequence: TGCAGCGCCTGCATGGGAGCGGGGGTATATGAGCAGTTCTTC. It translates to CSACMGAGVYEQFF.

The chain carries TRBV28 and TRBJ2-1, with 10 bases matching TRBD2. After removal of 4 bases from V and 3 bases from J, the junction contained 9 bases not matched to a gene. From germline, CDR1 is MDHEN and CDR2 SYDVKM. CDR3 length: 17 amino acids. The CDR3 bases are TGTGCCAGCAGTTCGATAGCGGGAGGACCTCTCTACAATGAGCAGTTCTTC. Amino acid sequence: CASSSIAGGPLYNEQFF.

This clonotype was recorded at least ten times. The V call is TRBV18, the J call TRBJ2-7; a weak D match, TRBD1 (5 bases). Trimming took 3 bases from V and 4 from J, leaving 7 bases between them. This CDR3 contains 12 residues. CDR1 KGHSH and CDR2 LQKENI come from the germline V gene. The CDR3 is CASSPNRYEQYF. The DNA of the CDR3 is TGTGCCAGCTCACCTAACAGGTACGAGCAGTACTTC.

V usage is TRBV24-1 and J usage is TRBJ2-2; D gene uncertain. Germline V gene sequence: CDR1 KGHDR, CDR2 SFDVKD. Trimming stripped 7 bases from V and 4 bases from J, with 9 bases between. This CDR3 is 13 amino acids long. CDR3: CATRGVGTGELFF. The CDR3 DNA reads TGTGCCACCAGAGGAGTGGGCACCGGGGAGCTGTTTTTT.

This clonotype was recorded many times. The gene calls are TRBV6-6 and TRBJ1-2, with TRBD1 as a possible D gene (6 bases). The germline V and J ends were trimmed by 2 bases and 2 bases, with 6 bases remaining between them. CDR1 is MNHNY, CDR2 SVGAGI, per germline (reference sequence). The CDR3 length is 13 residues. In DNA form, the CDR3 reads TGTGCCAGCAGTTACGGGACAAACTATGGCTACACCTTC. Amino acid sequence: CASSYGTNYGYTF.

This clonotype was seen more than once but under ten times. The gene calls are TRBV6-5 and TRBJ2-7, with 7 bases lining up with TRBD1. After removal of 6 bases from V and 2 bases from J, the junction contained 4 bases not matched to a gene. Per the germline V gene, CDR1 is MNHEY and CDR2 is SVGAGI. The CDR3 spans 13 residues. The CDR3: CASRPQGAYEQYF. CDR3 in DNA: TGTGCCAGCAGACCCCAGGGGGCCTACGAGCAGTACTTC.